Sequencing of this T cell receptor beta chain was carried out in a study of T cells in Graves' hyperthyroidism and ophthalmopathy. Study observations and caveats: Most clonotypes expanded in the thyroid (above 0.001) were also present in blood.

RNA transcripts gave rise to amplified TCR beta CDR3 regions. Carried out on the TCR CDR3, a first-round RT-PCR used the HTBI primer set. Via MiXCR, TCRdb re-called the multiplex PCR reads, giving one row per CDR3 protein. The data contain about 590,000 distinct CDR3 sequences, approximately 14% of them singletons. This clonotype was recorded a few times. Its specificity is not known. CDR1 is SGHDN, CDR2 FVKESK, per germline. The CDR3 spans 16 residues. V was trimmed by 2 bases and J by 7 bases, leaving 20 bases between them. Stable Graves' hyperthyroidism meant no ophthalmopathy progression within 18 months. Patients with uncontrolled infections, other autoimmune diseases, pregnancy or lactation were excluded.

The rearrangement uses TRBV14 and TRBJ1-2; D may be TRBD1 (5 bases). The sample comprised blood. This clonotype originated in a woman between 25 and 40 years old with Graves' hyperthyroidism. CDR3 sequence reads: CASSQTRRQGGIGYTF. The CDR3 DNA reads TGTGCCAGCAGCCAAACTCGGCGGCAGGGAGGAATTGGCTACACCTTC.